This T cell receptor (beta chain) was retrieved from a study of cytomegalovirus exposure and HLA in healthy donors. Looking at the study overall: As released early, the data held roughly 85 million unique TCRs from HLA-typed donors.

The study ran its PCR with 60 Vbeta and 13 Jbeta primers. Data came from immunoSEQ multiplex PCR; TCRdb stores just in-frame clones and leaves some out. Of 130,000 to 150,000 clones detected, over 75% appear once; the ten largest clones hold 1.5% to 2%. About this clone: The antigen remains unidentified.

With 2 bases removed from V and 5 bases from J, the gap between germline ends came to 12 bases. Germline lookup yields CDR1 MNHEY and CDR2 SMNVEV (reference sequence). This CDR3 spans 15 amino acids. Findings and caveats of the study: A later analysis reportedly identified an Asian-associated ancestry cluster as carrying fewer N-insertions than the approximately 670-donor mean. Excluded: some indistinguishable V segments such as TRBV6-2 and TRBV6-3. Upon later analysis, TCR association rates were observed to vary by HLA locus, being highest for DRB1 and lowest for HLA-C.

Sequenced sample: PBMCs. The chain has TRBV27 and TRBJ2-2; possible D gene TRBD2, 7 bases. This TCR was sampled from a woman aged 30 to 39 in good health and CMV-seronegative. The CDR3: CASSLRGGATGELFF. CDR3 nucleotides: TGTGCCAGCAGTTTAAGAGGGGGGGCAACCGGGGAGCTGTTTTTT.